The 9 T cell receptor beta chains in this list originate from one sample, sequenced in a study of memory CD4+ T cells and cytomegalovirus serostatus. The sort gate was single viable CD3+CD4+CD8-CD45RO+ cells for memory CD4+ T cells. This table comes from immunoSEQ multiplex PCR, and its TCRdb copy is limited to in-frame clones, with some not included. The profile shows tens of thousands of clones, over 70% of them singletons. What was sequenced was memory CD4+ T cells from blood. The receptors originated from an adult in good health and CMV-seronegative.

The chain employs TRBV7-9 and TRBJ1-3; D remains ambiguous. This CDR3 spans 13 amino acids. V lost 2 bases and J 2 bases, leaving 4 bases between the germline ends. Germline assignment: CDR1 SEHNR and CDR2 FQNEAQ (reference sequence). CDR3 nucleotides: TGTGCCAGCAGCTTAACGGCTGGAAACACCATATATTTT. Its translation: CASSLTAGNTIYF.

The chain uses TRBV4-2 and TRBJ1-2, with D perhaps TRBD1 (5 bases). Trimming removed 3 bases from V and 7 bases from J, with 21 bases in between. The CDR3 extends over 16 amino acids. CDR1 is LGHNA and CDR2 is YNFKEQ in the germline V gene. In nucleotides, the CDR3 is TGTGCCAGCAGCCAGGGAGAGGGGCCCCTTTCTGGTGGCTACACCTTC. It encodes CASSQGEGPLSGGYTF.

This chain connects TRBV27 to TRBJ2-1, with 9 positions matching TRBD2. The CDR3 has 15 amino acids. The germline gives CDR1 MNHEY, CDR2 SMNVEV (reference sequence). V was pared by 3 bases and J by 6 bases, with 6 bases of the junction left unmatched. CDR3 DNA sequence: TGTGCCAGCAGTTTGGGGACTAGCCGGGGCAATGAGCAGTTCTTC. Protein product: CASSLGTSRGNEQFF.

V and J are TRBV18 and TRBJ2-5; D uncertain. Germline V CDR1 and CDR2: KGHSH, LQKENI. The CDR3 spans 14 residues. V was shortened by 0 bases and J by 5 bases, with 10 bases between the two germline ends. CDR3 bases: TGTGCCAGCTCACCACCTTCGGTGGTTGAGACCCAGTACTTC. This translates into CASSPPSVVETQYF.

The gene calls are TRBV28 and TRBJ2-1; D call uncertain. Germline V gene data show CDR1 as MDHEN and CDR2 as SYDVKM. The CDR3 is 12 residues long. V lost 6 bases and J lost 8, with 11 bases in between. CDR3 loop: CASRGWWDEQFF. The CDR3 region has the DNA TGTGCCAGCAGGGGGTGGTGGGATGAGCAGTTCTTC.

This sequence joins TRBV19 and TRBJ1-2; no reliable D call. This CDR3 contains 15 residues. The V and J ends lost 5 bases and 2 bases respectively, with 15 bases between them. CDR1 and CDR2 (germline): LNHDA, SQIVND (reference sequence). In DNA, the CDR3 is TGTGCCAGTAGTTCCCTCCAGGCGGGGAACTATGGCTACACCTTC. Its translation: CASSSLQAGNYGYTF.

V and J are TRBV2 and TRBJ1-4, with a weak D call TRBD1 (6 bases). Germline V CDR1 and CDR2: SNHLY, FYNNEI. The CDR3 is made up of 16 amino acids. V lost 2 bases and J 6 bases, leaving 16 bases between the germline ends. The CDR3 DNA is TGTGCCAGCAGTGAATACGGCGGGGGGCTCTATGAAAAACTGTTTTTT. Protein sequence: CASSEYGGGLYEKLFF.

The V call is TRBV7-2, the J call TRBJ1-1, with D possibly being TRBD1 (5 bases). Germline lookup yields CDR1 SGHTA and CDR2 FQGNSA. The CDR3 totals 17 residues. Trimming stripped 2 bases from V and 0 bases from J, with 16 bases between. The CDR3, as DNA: TGTGCCAGCAGCTTAATTTTTATTCAGGGATTGAACACTGAAGCTTTCTTT. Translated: CASSLIFIQGLNTEAFF.

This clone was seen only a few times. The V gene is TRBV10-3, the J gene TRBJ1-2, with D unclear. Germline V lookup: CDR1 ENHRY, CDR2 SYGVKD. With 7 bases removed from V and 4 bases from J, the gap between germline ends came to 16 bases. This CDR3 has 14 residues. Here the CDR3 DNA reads TGTGCCATCAAGGCCCCTGAATCTAGCTATGGCTACACCTTC. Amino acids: CAIKAPESSYGYTF.